This TCR beta chain was recovered during a study of blood T cell repertoires in COVID-19. In the authors' methods: Amplification of reference gene primers provided the estimated nucleated cell counts. Data came from immunoSEQ multiplex PCR; TCRdb stores just in-frame clones and leaves some out. V and J calls plus clone size are reproduced from that table; the DNA served to infer D and trimming. This table holds more than 85,000 clones, approximately 83% found once. A few counts support this clone. V was clipped by 6 bases and J by 3 bases, with 8 bases between them. Germline CDR1 reads LGHDT; CDR2 reads YNNKEL (reference sequence). This CDR3 has 12 residues.

Sequenced: PBMCs or T cells enriched from blood (not recorded which). The sequence was collected from a woman in her forties or fifties who had recovered from COVID-19. The chain links TRBV3-1 (or the pseudogene TRBV3-2) to TRBJ1-2; TRBD1 might be the D (5 bases). The CDR3 loop reads CASRGQDYGYTF. In DNA form, the CDR3 reads TGTGCCAGCAGGGGGCAGGACTATGGCTACACCTTC.